One TCR beta chain is described in this entry. Its antigen is unknown. Deletions cut 0 bases from V and 3 bases from J, with 6 bases between. Germline values: CDR1 MNHEY, CDR2 SMNVEV (reference sequence). The CDR3 sequence is 13 residues long. TCRdb called the reads again in MiXCR, with one record for every CDR3 protein. The data show some 900,000 distinct CDR3 sequences, with approximately 32% seen just once and approximately 13% held by the top ten. The entry originates in a study of T cell repertoires in cytomegalovirus infection. Study summary: Use of recently identified HLA-C-restricted and well-studied HLA-B-restricted CMV epitopes was part of the study. CMV infection together with matching HLA type was indicated by public TCR beta signatures.

Regarding the study as a whole: Cumulative public TCR beta family frequency identified CMV carriers with the relevant HLA. Clonotypes of TCR beta that were HLA-C-restricted and CMV-specific dominated the ex vivo response.

The gene calls are TRBV27 and TRBJ2-7; D gene ambiguous. This TCR came from a human donor in good health (CMV status not recorded). Some clones in this sample may be carry-over from other donors' samples. The sample was cultured CD8+ T cells from PBMCs, taken from culture after CMV antigen stimulation. CDR3 in DNA: TGTGCCAGCAGTTTATCGCAATACTACGAGCAGTACTTC. Translation: CASSLSQYYEQYF.